This paragraph covers one TCR beta chain sequence. Its target is not known. A minimum of 5 micrograms of total RNA was extracted per sample. A sample-barcoded 5' primer and a J-beta primer mix were used in a second PCR of roughly 7 to 11 cycles. TCRdb re-derived calls from the 5' RACE reads in MiXCR, one entry per CDR3 protein. The repertoire has about 1,800,000 distinct CDR3 sequences, roughly 28% of them found once; the top ten carry more than 6%. This record belongs to a study of blood T cells in healthy people across ages. CDR1 and CDR2 (germline): MNHEY, SMNVEV (reference sequence). V gave up 3 bases and J gave up 3 bases, with 15 bases separating them. The length of the CDR3 is 15 residues. Regarding the study as a whole: Per million T cells, TCR beta diversity dropped roughly linearly as age increased. From one million sequenced T cells, diversity estimates were lower bounds. Naive CD4+ cells and diversity were both higher in long-lived donors than in aged donors.

This sequence was found in a young woman in good health. V usage is TRBV27 and J usage is TRBJ2-7; the D gene could be TRBD1 or TRBD2 (6 bases each). Sequenced input: blood. The CDR3 region has the DNA TGTGCCAGCAGTTTCAGGAGGGGGAGAGGCTACGAGCAGTACTTC. Protein: CASSFRRGRGYEQYF.